These 9 T cell receptor beta chains originate from one sample sequenced in a study of T-cell reconstitution after alpha-beta-depleted transplantation in children. Preparing the TCRbeta library involved the use of unique molecular identifiers. Using its own MiXCR run on the PCR reads, TCRdb lists one record per CDR3 protein. Counted here are about 78,000 distinct CDR3 sequences, 11% to 15% occurring once; the ten biggest clones make up 25% to 35%. Here the sequenced sample was PBMCs, mostly from graft donor cells, taken 180 days after TCRalphabeta/CD19-depleted stem cell transplant. The receptors derive from a male patient between 2 and 15 years old who had a stem cell transplant for acute lymphoblastic leukemia, so the T cells may come from the graft donor.

This clonotype was counted a few times. In nucleotides, the CDR3 is TGTGCCAGCAGTATTCTCCCGAGCGACGGGGAGCTGTTTTTT. It encodes CASSILPSDGELFF. The gene calls are TRBV6-1 and TRBJ2-2; D is unresolved. V dropped 5 bases and J dropped 7 bases, with 14 bases sitting between them. Germline V gene data show CDR1 as MNHNS and CDR2 as SASEGT. This CDR3 has 14 amino acids.

The chain employs TRBV2 and TRBJ1-1; TRBD1 might be the D (6 bases). CDR3 size: 13 residues. CDR1 is SNHLY, CDR2 FYNNEI, per germline. Trimming took 6 bases from V and 1 from J, leaving 9 bases between them. The CDR3 DNA sequence: TGTGCCAGCAGGGCGACAGGGAACACTGAAGCTTTCTTT. Translated: CASRATGNTEAFF. The full variable domain, in which reference TRBV2 and TRBJ1-1 provide the parts outside the CDR3, is EPEVTQTPSHQVTQMGQEVILRCVPISNHLYFYWYRQILGQKVEFLVSFYNNEISEKSEIFDDQFSVERPDGSNFTLKIRSTKLEDSAMYFCASRATGNTEAFFGQGTRLTVV.

The chain joins TRBV5-4 to TRBJ2-5; 7 nucleotides align to TRBD1. There are 13 residues in the CDR3. V lost 4 bases and J lost 5; bases outside the gene matches: 5. Germline V gives CDR1 SGHNT, CDR2 YYREEE (reference sequence). The CDR3 protein is CASSARQGETQYF. CDR3 DNA sequence: TGTGCCAGCAGCGCCCGACAGGGCGAGACCCAGTACTTC.

This sequence joins TRBV7-9 and TRBJ1-2; no reliable D call. The germline V gene encodes CDR1 SEHNR and CDR2 FQNEAQ (reference sequence). This CDR3 has 12 amino acids. Trimming cost V 2 bases and J 7 bases, with 8 bases left between them. The CDR3 region is CASSLSDPGYTF. In nucleotides, the CDR3 is TGTGCCAGCAGCTTATCAGACCCTGGCTACACCTTC.

This clonotype was found a few times. The V gene is TRBV6-5, the J gene TRBJ1-2, with D perhaps matching TRBD1 (5 bases). Trimming shortened V by 5 bases and J by 6 bases, and 10 bases separated the two germline ends. The CDR3 spans 12 residues. Germline V gives CDR1 MNHEY, CDR2 SVGAGI. As DNA, the CDR3 is TGTGCCAGCAGTCAGGGATGGCATGGCTACACCTTC. Residues: CASSQGWHGYTF.

This clonotype showed up many times. V and J are TRBV7-6 and TRBJ1-3; D is ambiguous. The ends were cut back, 5 bases at V and 0 bases at J, with 14 bases in the middle. CDR3 length: 16 amino acids. Germline lookup yields CDR1 SGHVS and CDR2 FNYEAQ. The DNA of the CDR3 is TGTGCCAGCAGCCCAGGAAAAGGGTACTCTGGAAACACCATATATTTT. Its protein product is CASSPGKGYSGNTIYF.

This clonotype was observed a few times. This rearrangement joins TRBV5-6 to TRBJ2-3; no clear D. V shed 0 bases and J shed 5 bases, with 4 bases lying between them. Per the germline V gene, CDR1 is SGHDT and CDR2 is YYEEEE. The length of the CDR3 is 12 residues. CDR3 region: CASSLVIDTQYF. For the CDR3, the DNA is TGTGCCAGCAGCTTGGTTATAGATACGCAGTATTTT.

The gene calls are TRBV5-1 and TRBJ2-3; TRBD1 matches at 8 bases. J was trimmed by 4 bases and V by 2 bases; bases with no gene match: 6. The CDR3 length is 15 residues. Germline V gives CDR1 SGHRS, CDR2 YFSETQ. The CDR3, as DNA: TGCGCCAGCAGCTTTTACAGGGGGATTTCAGATACGCAGTATTTT. Its protein is CASSFYRGISDTQYF.

This clonotype was counted only a few times. V is TRBV7-9 and J is TRBJ2-2, with 9 bases fitting TRBD2. This CDR3 comprises 13 residues. Losses at the gene ends were 10 bases for V and 10 bases for J; bases not matched to a gene: 10. Germline V gene data show CDR1 as SEHNR and CDR2 as FQNEAQ (reference sequence). The CDR3 bases are TGTGCCACCCCTCTGCGGGGGGGCCCGGAGCTGTTTTTT. It translates to CATPLRGGPELFF.